This TCR beta chain is from a study of regulatory T cells in long-lasting Graves disease. Study in general: Newly diagnosed Graves' patients had under 3 months of antithyroid drugs.

The V end was cut by 11 bases, the J end by 3 bases, with 17 bases between. CDR1 SNHLY and CDR2 FYNNEI come from the germline V gene. CDR3 length: 13 residues. Stated time point: newly diagnosed GD, antithyroid drugs for less than 3 months. PBMC RNA was the source of the TCR library. Relying on iRepertoire HTBI primers and Arm-PCR of CDR3 regions, the team built TCR beta libraries. In TCRdb, the multiplex PCR reads were re-called with MiXCR into one record per CDR3 protein. The table lists a few hundred thousand distinct CDR3 sequences, roughly 12% of them singletons, with 10% in the top ten. The same data also contributed to another study, on T cells in Graves' hyperthyroidism and ophthalmopathy.

The sample was peripheral blood mononuclear cells (PBMCs), taken at new diagnosis, from a patient treated with antithyroid drugs. This chain uses TRBV2 with TRBJ2-7; TRBD1 might be the D (5 bases). This receptor was obtained from a man aged 25-45 years with Graves disease. The chain's CDR3 is CASALSRGYEQYF. CDR3 coding DNA: TGTGCCTCGGCTCTAAGTAGGGGCTACGAGCAGTACTTC.